This is a list of T cell receptor beta chains from one sample in a study of control samples from healthy donors and cancer patients. Measured with immunoSEQ multiplex PCR; TCRdb has only the in-frame clones, and not every one. The table shows roughly 41,000 clones, with approximately 94% occurring only once. The sequenced material came from blood. The source of these receptors is a man aged 55 to 69 in good health. Both conserved end residues are part of each CDR3. The D gene is left open where the match is weak. Clone size is given for some rows only: seen once, a few or many times, or a class if the clone is expanded.

size	J	V	D	DNA	CDR3
.	TRBJ2-1	TRBV9	.	TGTGCCAGCAGCCCCCGCGGGACCGGTTACAATGAGCAGTTCTTC	CASSPRGTGYNEQFF
.	TRBJ2-3	TRBV4-1	.	TGCGCCAGCAGCCAACCCGGTGCCGCAGATACGCAGTATTTT	CASSQPGAADTQYF
few	TRBJ1-2	TRBV7-3	.	TGTGCCAGCAGCCCAAGAGCAGTGACCGACTATGGCTACACCTTC	CASSPRAVTDYGYTF
once	TRBJ1-1	TRBV12-3/TRBV12-4	.	TGTGCCACCGAGGACAGCTTGAACACTGAAGCTTTCTTT	CATEDSLNTEAFF
.	TRBJ2-3	TRBV27	.	TGTGCCAGCAGTTCCCCCGTGGGGATGGGCACAGATACGCAGTATTTT	CASSSPVGMGTDTQYF
.	TRBJ2-5	TRBV9	TRBD1	TGTGCCAGCAGCCAGAGGGACAGGCCGCAAGAGACCCAGTACTTC	CASSQRDRPQETQYF
.	TRBJ2-5	TRBV3-1/TRBV3-2	.	TGTGCCAGCAGCCAAGATGAACCAGGGGAGACCCAGTACTTC	CASSQDEPGETQYF
.	TRBJ1-5	TRBV19	.	TGTGCCAGTAGTTTACGGGGGCTCTGGGAGCCCCAGCATTTT	CASSLRGLWEPQHF
.	TRBJ2-1	TRBV4-1	.	TGCGCCAGCAGCCAAATGGGACGCAAGCAGTTCTTC	CASSQMGRKQFF
once	TRBJ2-1	TRBV2	TRBD2	TGTGCCAGCAGTGAAGCGGGGACTAGCGGGAGTACAGATGAGCAGTTCTTC	CASSEAGTSGSTDEQFF
.	TRBJ2-1	TRBV28	TRBD2	TGTGCCAGCACTCCCGTCGGGACTAGCAAGAACAATGAGCAGTTCTTC	CASTPVGTSKNNEQFF
.	TRBJ1-5	TRBV7-9	.	TGTGCCAGCAGCTTAGTTTCAGGGAATCGCAATCAGCCCCAGCATTTT	CASSLVSGNRNQPQHF
.	TRBJ2-1	TRBV6-4	TRBD2	TGTGCCAGCAGGGAGCGGGACGATCACAATGAGCAGTTCTTC	CASRERDDHNEQFF
once	TRBJ2-4	TRBV19	TRBD1	TGTGCCAGTAGAAAGGGACAGGGGGCTTACATTCAGTACTTC	CASRKGQGAYIQYF
.	TRBJ2-1	TRBV3-1/TRBV3-2	TRBD2	TGTGCCAGCAGCCAACTAGCGGGAGGGCCTTACAATGAGCAGTTCTTC	CASSQLAGGPYNEQFF
.	TRBJ2-7	TRBV27	TRBD2	TGTGCCAGCAGTTTATACTACGGACTAGCGGGAGACGAGCAGTACTTC	CASSLYYGLAGDEQYF
.	TRBJ2-3	TRBV5-6	.	TGTGCCAGCAGCTTGAGACGAACAGGGGTTAGCGGGCTAGATACGCAGTATTTT	CASSLRRTGVSGLDTQYF
.	TRBJ2-7	TRBV28	.	TGTGCCAGCAGCTATGACAGATACTACGAGCAGTACTTC	CASSYDRYYEQYF
.	TRBJ1-1	TRBV19	.	TGTGCCAGTAGTCCCCTGGGGTCGAACACTGAAGCTTTCTTT	CASSPLGSNTEAFF
.	TRBJ1-4	TRBV19	.	TGTGCCAGTAGTATCCCGGGACAAGGAGGGAATGAAAAACTGTTTTTT	CASSIPGQGGNEKLFF
.	TRBJ1-1	TRBV5-4	.	TGTGCCAGCAGCTTGGGAGGGGAAGCTTTCTTT	CASSLGGEAFF
.	TRBJ2-5	TRBV13	.	TGTGCCAGCAGCTTAGTCCGGGGCAAAGAGACCCAGTACTTC	CASSLVRGKETQYF
.	TRBJ2-5	TRBV30	.	TGTGCCTGGAGTGTAGGGGCGCTAGAGACCCAGTACTTC	CAWSVGALETQYF
once	TRBJ2-7	TRBV7-3	.	TGTGCCAGCAGCTTAAATGGAGGACACAACTACGAGCAGTACTTC	CASSLNGGHNYEQYF
.	TRBJ2-7	TRBV9	.	TGTGCCAGCAGCGGGGGCGGGGCGGGCTACGAGCAGTACTTC	CASSGGGAGYEQYF
.	TRBJ1-2	TRBV5-1	TRBD1	TGCGCCAGCAGCCACGGACAGGGCGTCTATGGCTACACCTTC	CASSHGQGVYGYTF
few	TRBJ1-6	TRBV28	.	TGTGCCAGCAGTTCGGTAAATTCACCCCTCCACTTT	CASSSVNSPLHF
.	TRBJ2-7	TRBV19	TRBD2	TGTGCCAGTAGTAGGGCCCCCTTTAGCGGGGGACCCACCTACGAGCAGTACTTC	CASSRAPFSGGPTYEQYF
once	TRBJ1-2	TRBV11-1	.	TGTGCCAGCAGCCCCCGGGGCTGGGGGTATGGCTACACCTTC	CASSPRGWGYGYTF
.	TRBJ1-1	TRBV9	.	TGTGCCAGCAGCTTCAATTCGGAGGGCACTGAAGCTTTCTTT	CASSFNSEGTEAFF
.	TRBJ2-2	TRBV7-9	TRBD1	TGTGCCAGCAGCTCCCGGGACAGCACTCTACCGAACACCGGGGAGCTGTTTTTT	CASSSRDSTLPNTGELFF
once	TRBJ2-3	TRBV11-2	.	TGTGCCAGCAGCTTAGGGGCCGTGGGAACGCAGTATTTT	CASSLGAVGTQYF
.	TRBJ1-1	TRBV20-1	.	TGCAGTGCTACCTGGGGGACTGAAGCTTTCTTT	CSATWGTEAFF
.	TRBJ2-3	TRBV6-1	TRBD2	TGTGCCAGCAGTGAAACTAGCGGGAGTAGCACAGATACGCAGTATTTT	CASSETSGSSTDTQYF
.	TRBJ2-4	TRBV28	.	TGTGCCAGCAGTTTATCCGGGGGTTCGGTCGCCAAAAACATTCAGTACTTC	CASSLSGGSVAKNIQYF
.	TRBJ2-5	TRBV3-1/TRBV3-2	.	TGTGCCAGCAGCCAATACGAACAAGAGACCCAGTACTTC	CASSQYEQETQYF
.	TRBJ2-2	TRBV2	.	TGTGCCAGCAGTGGAGGGAGGCGCACCGGGGAGCTGTTTTTT	CASSGGRRTGELFF
.	TRBJ1-4	TRBV19	TRBD1	TGTGCCAGTAGTCGACAGGGGGAGGTTGAAAAACTGTTTTTT	CASSRQGEVEKLFF
.	TRBJ2-5	TRBV11-2	.	TGTGCCAGCAGCTTGGGGGCTCCCAAAGAGACCCAGTACTTC	CASSLGAPKETQYF
once	TRBJ2-7	TRBV5-4	.	TGTGCCAGCAGTCCTCGACAGCCTGGGGCCTACGAGCAGTACTTC	CASSPRQPGAYEQYF
.	TRBJ2-3	TRBV4-1	.	TGCGCCAGCAGCCGCTCCCCAGATACGCAGTATTTT	CASSRSPDTQYF
.	TRBJ1-2	TRBV7-9	TRBD1	TGTGCCAGCAAACAGGGGGTGGGCTATGGCTACACCTTC	CASKQGVGYGYTF
few	TRBJ2-7	TRBV19	.	TGTGCCAGTAGTATCGACAGGAACTACGAGCAGTACTTC	CASSIDRNYEQYF
.	TRBJ2-5	TRBV28	.	TGTGCCAGCAGTTTAAAACTAGCTATGAAGACCCAGTACTTC	CASSLKLAMKTQYF
.	TRBJ2-7	TRBV6-5	.	TGTGCCAGCAGTACTTACGAGCAGTACTTC	CASSTYEQYF
.	TRBJ1-5	TRBV30	.	TGTGCCTGGAGTGTACAGGGCCTTAAGCCCCAGCATTTT	CAWSVQGLKPQHF
few	TRBJ2-1	TRBV9	TRBD2	TGTGCCAGCAGCCTCGGTAGCGGGAGGGCCGATGAGCAGTTCTTC	CASSLGSGRADEQFF